One TCR beta chain is described in this entry. The sample originates from a study of cytotoxic CD8 clonotypes in ibrutinib-treated CLL. About the research overall: Response samples were obtained once patients had received a median 12 months of treatment, range 6 to 36.

Generated by immunoSEQ multiplex PCR, the TCRdb table keeps only in-frame clones and is missing some. Among fewer than 85,000 clones listed, about 76% were seen once. The sequence was obtained from a human donor with chronic lymphocytic leukemia. Sequenced material: PBMCs, taken after 12 months of ibrutinib treatment.

CDR3 residues: CASSLQGGQPQHF. In nucleotides, the CDR3 is TGCGCCAGCAGCCTACAGGGTGGGCAGCCCCAGCATTTT. The chain is built from TRBV5-1 and TRBJ1-5, with D perhaps matching TRBD1 (6 bases). Germline V CDR1 and CDR2: SGHRS, YFSETQ. This CDR3 spans 13 amino acids. The V end was cut by 4 bases, the J end by 7 bases, with 12 bases between.